The 24 T cell receptor beta chains given below trace back to one sample, sequenced in a study of T cells in Graves' hyperthyroidism and ophthalmopathy. TCR beta CDR3 sequences were amplified from RNA transcripts. When the TCR CDR3 underwent first-round RT-PCR, the HTBI primer set was used. Using its own MiXCR run on the multiplex PCR reads, TCRdb lists one record per CDR3 protein. The sample has some 650,000 distinct CDR3 sequences, roughly 16% seen once. Sequenced: blood. Source of these receptors: a woman in her thirties or forties with Graves' ophthalmopathy.

This clonotype has a count of ten or more. The chain joins TRBV6-1 to TRBJ1-5, with D perhaps TRBD1 (5 bases). Germline loops: CDR1 MNHNS, CDR2 SASEGT. CDR3 size: 15 residues. The V end lost 4 bases, the J end lost 8 bases, and 18 bases lay between the germline ends. CDR3 coding DNA: TGTGCCAGCAGTGCGGGGACCCCCTCTACGGAGCCCCAGCATTTT. Protein: CASSAGTPSTEPQHF.

The V call is TRBV30, the J call TRBJ2-5; tentative D call: TRBD2 (5 bases). V lost 2 bases to trimming and J lost 7 bases, with 14 bases between them. The CDR3 is made up of 13 amino acids. Germline CDR1 and CDR2: GTSNPN and SVGIG (reference sequence). The CDR3 region has the DNA TGTGCCTGGAGTCGAGTGGGAGTTGGGACCCAGTACTTC. This codes for CAWSRVGVGTQYF.

This clonotype was observed at least ten times. J is TRBJ1-2 and V is TRBV3-1, with 7 bases matching TRBD1. V lost 1 base and J lost 3; bases outside the gene matches: 5. The CDR3 sequence is 15 residues long. The V gene's germline CDR1 is LGHDT and CDR2 YNNKEL (reference sequence). CDR3 coding DNA: TGTGCCAGCAGCCAAGGCCCAACAGGGGACTATGGCTACACCTTC. Translation gives CASSQGPTGDYGYTF. Using reference TRBV3-1 and TRBJ1-2 for the parts outside the CDR3, the full variable domain is DTAVSQTPKYLVTQMGNDKSIKCEQNLGHDTMYWYKQDSKKFLKIMFSYNNKELIINETVPNRFSPKSPDKAHLNLHINSLELGDSAVYFCASSQGPTGDYGYTFGSGTRLTVV.

This clonotype appeared many times. The chain joins TRBV30 to TRBJ2-1; 7 bases are a match to TRBD1. The V segment lost 1 base and the J segment 5 bases; nucleotides outside the gene matches: 5. There are 14 residues in the CDR3. Germline CDR1 and CDR2: GTSNPN and SVGIG (reference sequence). Written as DNA, the CDR3 is TGTGCCTGGAGTGCGGGACAGCTTCACAATGAGCAGTTCTTC. The encoded protein is CAWSAGQLHNEQFF.

This clonotype was detected ten times or more. The chain joins TRBV12-3 or TRBV12-4 to TRBJ2-5; no clear D. This CDR3 has 14 amino acids. Between the trimmed V and J ends, which lost 6 bases and 2 bases, there was a span of 13 bases. The CDR3, as DNA: TGTGCCAGCAGCCCGGGCCTTCTTCAAGAGACCCAGTACTTC. This translates into CASSPGLLQETQYF.

In this sample, this clonotype turned up many times. The chain recombines TRBV6-1 with TRBJ2-1; D assignment may be TRBD1 or TRBD2 (5 bases each). This CDR3 contains 15 residues. V lost 5 bases and J lost 7, with 18 bases in between. Germline lookup yields CDR1 MNHNS and CDR2 SASEGT. In DNA form, the CDR3 reads TGTGCCAGCAGTTACTGGGACGTCCCACTAAATGAGCAGTTCTTC. Protein product: CASSYWDVPLNEQFF.

Ten or more counts support this clonotype. A read error may produce the germline difference seen at one junction end. V and J are TRBV28 and TRBJ2-1; 7 nucleotides agree with TRBD1. The CDR3 consists of 15 residues. Germline CDR1 and CDR2: MDHEN and SYDVKM. The CDR3 bases are TGTGCCGGCAGCCCCCGGACAGGCAGTTTGGATGAGCAGTTCTTC. It specifies CAGSPRTGSLDEQFF.

CDR3 amino acids: CASSYLATSGAFF. In nucleotides, the CDR3 is TGTGCCAGCAGTTACTTAGCCACCTCGGGAGCTTTCTTT. The chain uses TRBV6-2 or TRBV6-3 and TRBJ1-1; D is unresolved. Germline V gene sequence: CDR1 MNHEY, CDR2 SVGEGT. The CDR3 is 13 amino acids. Trimming left V 1 base short and J 10 bases short, with 13 bases between.

This clonotype has only a few counts. In DNA, the CDR3 is TGTGCCAGCAGCTCTAAGCAGGGGTACGAGCAGTACTTC. This sequence encodes CASSSKQGYEQYF. The rearrangement joins TRBV5-4 to TRBJ2-7; weak D call: TRBD1 (6 bases). The germline V and J ends were trimmed by 3 bases and 4 bases, with 11 bases remaining between them. This CDR3 is built from 13 residues. The germline V gene has CDR1 SGHNT and CDR2 YYREEE (reference sequence). Using reference TRBV5-4 and TRBJ2-7 for the parts outside the CDR3, the full variable domain is ETGVTQSPTHLIKTRGQQVTLRCSSQSGHNTVSWYQQALGQGPQFIFQYYREEENGRGNFPPRFSGLQFPNYSSELNVNALELDDSALYLCASSSKQGYEQYFGPGTRLTVT.

The V and J genes are TRBV5-1 and TRBJ2-5; 10 bases are a match to TRBD2. The CDR3 runs 15 residues. V dropped 5 bases and J dropped 3; count of bases not matched to a gene: 7. CDR1 and CDR2 from the germline V gene are SGHRS and YFSETQ. The CDR3 here is CASRRLAGAEETQYF. In DNA form, the CDR3 reads TGCGCCAGCAGGCGTCTAGCGGGAGCGGAAGAGACCCAGTACTTC. Filled out from reference TRBV5-1 and TRBJ2-5, the complete variable domain reads KAGVTQTPRYLIKTRGQQVTLSCSPISGHRSVSWYQQTPGQGLQFLFEYFSETQRNKGNFPGRFSGRQFSNSRSEMNVSTLELGDSALYLCASRRLAGAEETQYFGPGTRLLVL.

This clonotype has at least ten counts. The chain links TRBV5-5 to TRBJ1-4; 7 positions match TRBD1. Germline CDR1 is SGHKS and CDR2 is YYEKEE (reference sequence). The V gene end was trimmed by 7 bases and the J gene end by 8 bases; junction bases not matched to a gene: 8. This CDR3 has 13 residues. CDR3 DNA: TGTGCCAGCCACAGACAGGGAGTGGAAAAACTGTTTTTT. It is translated as CASHRQGVEKLFF.

This clonotype was seen only once. The rearrangement joins TRBV15 to TRBJ1-4; possibly TRBD1 for D (6 bases). This CDR3 is built from 14 residues. V gave up 0 bases and J gave up 7 bases, with 9 bases separating them. Germline CDR1 LNHNV, CDR2 YYDKDF (reference sequence). CDR3 amino acids: CATSRDRTAEKLFF. CDR3 nucleotides: TGTGCCACCAGCAGAGATCGGACAGCTGAAAAACTGTTTTTT.

A word on this clonotype: A much more abundant neighbour one base away suggests this may be a read error. This rearrangement joins TRBV3-1 to TRBJ1-2; D may be TRBD1 (5 bases). Per the germline V gene, CDR1 is LGHDT and CDR2 is YNNKEL (reference sequence). The CDR3 runs to 14 residues. This chain's CDR3 is CVSSPGGRAYGYTF. CDR3 sequence (DNA): TGTGTCAGCAGCCCCGGGGGGAGGGCTTATGGCTACACCTTC.

The chain uses TRBV18 and TRBJ1-5; D gene ambiguous. The germline gives CDR1 KGHSH, CDR2 LQKENI. V gave up 3 bases and J gave up 7 bases, with 13 bases separating them. The CDR3 sequence is 14 residues long. The CDR3 sequence: CASSPAGSRQPQHF. Here the CDR3 DNA reads TGTGCCAGCTCACCGGCCGGTTCGAGGCAGCCCCAGCATTTT.

The V and J genes are TRBV3-1 and TRBJ1-1; D not certain. V was clipped by 4 bases and J by 4 bases, with 16 bases between them. Germline V gene data show CDR1 as LGHDT and CDR2 as YNNKEL (reference sequence). The CDR3 extends over 15 amino acids. CDR3 nucleotides: TGTGCCAGCAGCCGGACCGACCCTGGAACCACTGAAGCTTTCTTT. It is translated as CASSRTDPGTTEAFF.

In this sample, this clonotype turned up many times. The chain combines TRBV6-1 with TRBJ1-1, with D possibly matching TRBD1 (5 bases). Trimming pared 5 bases from V and 1 base from J, leaving 11 bases between. This CDR3 is built from 14 residues. The germline gives CDR1 MNHNS, CDR2 SASEGT. In DNA form, the CDR3 reads TGTGCCAGCAGTCGATCTACAGGGAACACTGAAGCTTTCTTT. Protein: CASSRSTGNTEAFF.

V and J are TRBV11-2 and TRBJ1-4; D unclear. Germline V CDR1 and CDR2: SGHAT, FQNNGV. V was shortened by 2 bases and J by 0 bases, with 7 bases between the two germline ends. The CDR3 covers 15 residues. In nucleotides, the CDR3 is TGTGCCAGCAGCTTATCTATCGCAACTAATGAAAAACTGTTTTTT. It codes for CASSLSIATNEKLFF.

This clonotype was counted ten times or more. This chain connects TRBV30 to TRBJ1-1; D unresolved. The length of the CDR3 is 15 residues. The V gene's germline CDR1 is GTSNPN and CDR2 SVGIG (reference sequence). Between the trimmed V and J ends, which lost 1 base and 5 bases, there was a span of 17 bases. CDR3: CAWSAATFQATEAFF. Here the CDR3 DNA reads TGTGCCTGGAGTGCTGCCACATTCCAAGCGACTGAAGCTTTCTTT. The full variable domain, in which reference TRBV30 and TRBJ1-1 provide the parts outside the CDR3, is SQTIHQWPATLVQPVGSPLSLECTVEGTSNPNLYWYRQAAGRGLQLLFYSVGIGQISSEVPQNLSASRPQDRQFILSSKKLLLSDSGFYLCAWSAATFQATEAFFGQGTRLTVV.

This clonotype was found a few times. Since a much larger clone is just one base distant, this may be a read error. Here the CDR3 DNA reads TGCAGTGCTAGAGGGGGACTAGCGGGTGTCAATGAGCAGTCCTTC. It codes for CSARGGLAGVNEQSF. The chain is built from TRBV20-1 and TRBJ2-1; 12 nucleotides line up with TRBD2. CDR1 DFQATT and CDR2 SNEGSKA come from the germline V gene (reference sequence). The CDR3 runs to 15 residues.

This clonotype has only a few counts. This sequence joins TRBV2 and TRBJ2-1; D remains unclear. The CDR3 totals 15 residues. The V and J ends lost 7 bases and 0 bases respectively, with 13 bases between them. Germline loops: CDR1 SNHLY, CDR2 FYNNEI. The CDR3 reads CASKLGLSSYNEQFF. The CDR3 DNA reads TGTGCCAGCAAATTAGGGCTTAGCTCCTACAATGAGCAGTTCTTC.

This clonotype was picked up many times. V gene TRBV5-1 combines with J gene TRBJ1-1; possibly TRBD1 for D (6 bases). The V gene lost 4 bases and the J gene lost 11 bases, with 21 bases spanning the gap. This CDR3 comprises 14 residues. Germline V gene lookup returns CDR1 SGHRS and CDR2 YFSETQ. CDR3 DNA: TGCGCCAGCAGCCTACAGGGATCACTGACATTGGCTTTCTTT. Its translation is CASSLQGSLTLAFF.

This clonotype was detected ten times or more. The chain combines TRBV28 with TRBJ2-1, with TRBD1 as a possible D gene (5 bases). With 8 bases removed from V and 8 bases from J, the gap between germline ends came to 19 bases. The CDR3 is 14 amino acids. CDR1 and CDR2 from the germline V gene are MDHEN and SYDVKM. Written as DNA, the CDR3 is TGTGCCAGCGCCCCTTGGGTACAGGACGATGAGCAGTTCTTC. This gives the protein CASAPWVQDDEQFF.

The chain joins TRBV7-6 to TRBJ2-2, with 7 bases that match TRBD2. This CDR3 comprises 18 residues. J was trimmed by 4 bases and V by 0 bases; bases with no gene match: 11. Germline V lookup: CDR1 SGHVS, CDR2 FNYEAQ. The CDR3 DNA is TGTGCCAGCAGCTTAGCGTCGGGGGGAGGGCCGTTCACCGGGGAGCTGTTTTTT. Translated, it gives CASSLASGGGPFTGELFF.

This clonotype was detected ten times or more. V usage is TRBV9 and J usage is TRBJ2-3; D remains unclear. The CDR3 sequence is 17 residues long. V lost 4 bases and J lost 8, with 26 bases in between. Germline CDR1 is SGDLS and CDR2 is YYNGEE. The CDR3 loop reads CASSQTKTTPRAGTQYF. CDR3 nucleotide sequence: TGTGCCAGCAGCCAAACGAAGACCACTCCTCGGGCCGGTACGCAGTATTTT.